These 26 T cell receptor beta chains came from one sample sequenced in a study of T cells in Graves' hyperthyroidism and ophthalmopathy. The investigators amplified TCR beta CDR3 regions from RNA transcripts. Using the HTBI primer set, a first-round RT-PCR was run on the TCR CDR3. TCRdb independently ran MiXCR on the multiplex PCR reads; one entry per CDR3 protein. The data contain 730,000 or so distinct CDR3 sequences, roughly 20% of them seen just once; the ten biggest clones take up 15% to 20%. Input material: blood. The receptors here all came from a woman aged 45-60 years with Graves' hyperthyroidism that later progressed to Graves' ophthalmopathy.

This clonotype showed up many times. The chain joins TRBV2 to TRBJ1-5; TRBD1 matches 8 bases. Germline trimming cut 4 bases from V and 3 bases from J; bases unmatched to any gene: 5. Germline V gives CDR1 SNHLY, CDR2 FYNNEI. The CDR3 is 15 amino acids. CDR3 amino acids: CASSVQGAINQPQHF. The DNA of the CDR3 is TGTGCCAGCAGTGTTCAGGGGGCTATCAATCAGCCCCAGCATTTT.

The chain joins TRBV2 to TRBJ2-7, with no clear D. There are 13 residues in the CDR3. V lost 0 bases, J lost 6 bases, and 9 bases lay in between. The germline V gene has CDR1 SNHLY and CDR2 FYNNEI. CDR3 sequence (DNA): TGTGCCAGCAGTGAAGCGCTTAGCTCCGAGCAGTACTTC. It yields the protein CASSEALSSEQYF.

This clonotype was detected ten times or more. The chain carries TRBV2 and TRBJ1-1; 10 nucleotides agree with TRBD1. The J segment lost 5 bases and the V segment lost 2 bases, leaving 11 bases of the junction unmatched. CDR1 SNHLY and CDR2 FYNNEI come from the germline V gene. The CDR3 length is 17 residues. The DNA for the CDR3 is TGTGCCAGCAGTGAACGAGGGACAGGGGTTGGAAGGACTGAAGCTTTCTTT. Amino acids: CASSERGTGVGRTEAFF.

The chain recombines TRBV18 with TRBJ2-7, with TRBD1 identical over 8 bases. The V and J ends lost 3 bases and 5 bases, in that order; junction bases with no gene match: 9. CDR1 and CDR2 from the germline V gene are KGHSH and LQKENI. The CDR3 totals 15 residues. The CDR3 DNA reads TGTGCCAGCTCACCGCCAGGGGGCTGGTCCCACGAGCAGTACTTC. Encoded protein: CASSPPGGWSHEQYF.

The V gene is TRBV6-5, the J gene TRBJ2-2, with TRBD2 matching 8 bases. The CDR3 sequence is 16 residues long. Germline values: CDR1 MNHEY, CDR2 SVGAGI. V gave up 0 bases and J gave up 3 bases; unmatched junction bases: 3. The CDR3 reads CASSYSRGGYTGELFF. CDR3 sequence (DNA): TGTGCCAGCAGTTACTCCCGCGGGGGGTACACCGGGGAGCTGTTTTTT.

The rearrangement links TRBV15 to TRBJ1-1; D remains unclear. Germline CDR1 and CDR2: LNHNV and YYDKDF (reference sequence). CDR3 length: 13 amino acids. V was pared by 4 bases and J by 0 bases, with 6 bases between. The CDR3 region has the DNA TGTGCCACCAGCAAACGGGTGAACACTGAAGCTTTCTTT. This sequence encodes CATSKRVNTEAFF.

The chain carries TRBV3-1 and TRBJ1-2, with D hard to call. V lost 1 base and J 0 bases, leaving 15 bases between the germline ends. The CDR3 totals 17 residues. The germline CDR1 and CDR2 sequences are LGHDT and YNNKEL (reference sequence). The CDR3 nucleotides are TGTGCCAGCAGCCAAGGGGTTGGTTTGTTAGCTAACTATGGCTACACCTTC. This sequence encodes CASSQGVGLLANYGYTF.

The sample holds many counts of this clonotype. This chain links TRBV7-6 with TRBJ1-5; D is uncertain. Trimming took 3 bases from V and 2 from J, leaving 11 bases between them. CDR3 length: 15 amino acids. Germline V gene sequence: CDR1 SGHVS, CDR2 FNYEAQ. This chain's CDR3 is CASSLGQEGNQPQHF. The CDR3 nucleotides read TGTGCCAGCAGCTTGGGTCAGGAGGGCAATCAGCCCCAGCATTTT. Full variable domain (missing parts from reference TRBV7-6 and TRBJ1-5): GAGVSQSPRYKVTKRGQDVALRCDPISGHVSLYWYRQALGQGPEFLTYFNYEAQQDKSGLPNDRFSAERPEGSISTLTIQRTEQRDSAMYRCASSLGQEGNQPQHFGDGTRLSIL.

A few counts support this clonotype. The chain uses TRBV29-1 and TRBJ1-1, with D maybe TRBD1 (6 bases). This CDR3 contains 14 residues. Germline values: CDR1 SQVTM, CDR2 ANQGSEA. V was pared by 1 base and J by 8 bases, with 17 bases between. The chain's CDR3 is CSVEAGRGQLEAFF. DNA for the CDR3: TGCAGCGTTGAAGCGGGCAGGGGCCAGCTCGAAGCTTTCTTT.

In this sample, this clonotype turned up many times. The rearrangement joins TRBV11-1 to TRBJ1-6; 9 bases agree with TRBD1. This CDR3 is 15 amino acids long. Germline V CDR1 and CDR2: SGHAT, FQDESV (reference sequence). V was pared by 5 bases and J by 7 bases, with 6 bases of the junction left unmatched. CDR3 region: CASSKGQGRNSPLHF. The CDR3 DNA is TGTGCCAGCAGCAAGGGACAGGGACGAAATTCACCCCTCCACTTT.

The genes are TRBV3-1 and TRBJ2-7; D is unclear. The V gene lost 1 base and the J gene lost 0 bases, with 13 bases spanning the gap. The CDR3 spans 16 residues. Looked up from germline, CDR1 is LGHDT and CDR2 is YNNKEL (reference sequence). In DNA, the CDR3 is TGTGCCAGCAGCCAAGGCTCTCTCTCAGGCTCCTACGAGCAGTACTTC. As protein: CASSQGSLSGSYEQYF.

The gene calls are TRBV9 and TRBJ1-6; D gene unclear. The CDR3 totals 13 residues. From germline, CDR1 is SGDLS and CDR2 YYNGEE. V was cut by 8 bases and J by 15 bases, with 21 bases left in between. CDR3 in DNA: TGTGCCAGTATTGACCGAGCCCCTGATCGCCTCCACTTT. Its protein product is CASIDRAPDRLHF.

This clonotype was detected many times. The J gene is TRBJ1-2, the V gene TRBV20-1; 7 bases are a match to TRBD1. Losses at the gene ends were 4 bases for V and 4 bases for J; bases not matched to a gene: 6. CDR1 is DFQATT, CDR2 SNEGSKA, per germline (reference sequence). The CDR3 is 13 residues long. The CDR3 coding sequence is TGCAGTGCTACGGACAGGTCTGGCTATGGCTACACCTTC. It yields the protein CSATDRSGYGYTF.

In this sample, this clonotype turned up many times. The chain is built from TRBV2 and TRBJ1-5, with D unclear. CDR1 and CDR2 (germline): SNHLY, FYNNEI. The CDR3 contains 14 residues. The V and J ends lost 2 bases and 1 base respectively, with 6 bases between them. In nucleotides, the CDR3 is TGTGCCAGCAGTGAACAAGGGAGCAATCAGCCCCAGCATTTT. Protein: CASSEQGSNQPQHF.

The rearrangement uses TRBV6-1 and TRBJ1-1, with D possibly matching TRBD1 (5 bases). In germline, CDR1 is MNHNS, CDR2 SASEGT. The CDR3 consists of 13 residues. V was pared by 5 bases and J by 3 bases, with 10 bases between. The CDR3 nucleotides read TGTGCCAGCAGTCGACAGTCCGACACTGAAGCTTTCTTT. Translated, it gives CASSRQSDTEAFF.

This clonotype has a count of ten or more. CDR3 in amino acids: CASSLVPRGAYNEQFF. The CDR3 bases are TGTGCCAGCAGCTTAGTCCCTCGCGGGGCCTACAATGAGCAGTTCTTC. The chain is built from TRBV11-3 and TRBJ2-1; TRBD2 is a possible D gene (6 bases). Per the germline V gene, CDR1 is SGHNT and CDR2 is YENEEA. Trimming removed 1 base from V and 2 bases from J, with 12 bases in between. The CDR3 is made up of 16 amino acids.

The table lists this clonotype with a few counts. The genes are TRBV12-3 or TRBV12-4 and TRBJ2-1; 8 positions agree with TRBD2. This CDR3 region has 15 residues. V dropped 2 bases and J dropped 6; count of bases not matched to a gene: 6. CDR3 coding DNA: TGTGCCAGCAGTTTACGGGGGGGACGGGGCAATGAGCAGTTCTTC. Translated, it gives CASSLRGGRGNEQFF.

CDR3 nucleotides: TGTGCCACCAGTGTTTCAGGGGGCAATCAGCCCCAGCATTTT. Translating gives CATSVSGGNQPQHF. The chain links TRBV24-1 to TRBJ1-5; possible D gene TRBD1, 6 bases. Trimming shortened V by 5 bases and J by 2 bases, and 9 bases separated the two germline ends. This CDR3 has 14 amino acids. Germline loops: CDR1 KGHDR, CDR2 SFDVKD.

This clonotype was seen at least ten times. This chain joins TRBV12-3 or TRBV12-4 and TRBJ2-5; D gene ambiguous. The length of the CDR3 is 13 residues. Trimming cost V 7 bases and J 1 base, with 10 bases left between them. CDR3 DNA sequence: TGTGCCAGCACCCAACAGATCCAAGAGACCCAGTACTTC. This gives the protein CASTQQIQETQYF.

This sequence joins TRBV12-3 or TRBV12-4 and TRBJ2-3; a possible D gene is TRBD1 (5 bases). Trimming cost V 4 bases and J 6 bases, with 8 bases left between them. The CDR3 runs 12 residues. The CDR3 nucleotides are TGTGCCAGCAGTTCATACAGGGATACGCAGTATTTT. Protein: CASSSYRDTQYF.

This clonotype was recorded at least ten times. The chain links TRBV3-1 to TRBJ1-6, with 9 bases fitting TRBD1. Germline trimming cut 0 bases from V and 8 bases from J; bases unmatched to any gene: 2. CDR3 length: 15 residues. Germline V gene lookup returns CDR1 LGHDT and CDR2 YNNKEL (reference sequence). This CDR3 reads CASSQDGTGHSPLHF. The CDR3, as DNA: TGTGCCAGCAGCCAAGACGGGACAGGGCATTCACCCCTCCACTTT.

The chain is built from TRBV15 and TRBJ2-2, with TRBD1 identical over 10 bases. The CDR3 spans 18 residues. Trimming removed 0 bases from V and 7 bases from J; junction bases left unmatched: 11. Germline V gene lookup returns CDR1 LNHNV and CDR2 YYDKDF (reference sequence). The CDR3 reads CATSRDKPDRGSDGELFF. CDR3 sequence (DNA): TGTGCCACCAGCAGAGATAAGCCGGACAGGGGGTCGGACGGGGAGCTGTTTTTT.

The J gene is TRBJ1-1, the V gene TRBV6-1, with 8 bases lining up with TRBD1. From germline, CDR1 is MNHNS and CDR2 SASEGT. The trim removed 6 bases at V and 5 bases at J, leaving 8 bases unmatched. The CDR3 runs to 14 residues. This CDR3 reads CASSLTRGRTEAFF. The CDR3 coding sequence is TGTGCCAGCAGCCTAACCAGGGGGCGAACTGAAGCTTTCTTT.

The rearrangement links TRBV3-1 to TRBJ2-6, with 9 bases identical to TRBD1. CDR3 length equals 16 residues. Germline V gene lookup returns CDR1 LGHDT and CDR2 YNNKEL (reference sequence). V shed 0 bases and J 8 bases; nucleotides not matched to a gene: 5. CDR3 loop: CASSQDLGTGSNVLTF. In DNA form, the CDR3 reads TGTGCCAGCAGCCAAGACTTGGGGACAGGGTCCAACGTCCTGACTTTC.

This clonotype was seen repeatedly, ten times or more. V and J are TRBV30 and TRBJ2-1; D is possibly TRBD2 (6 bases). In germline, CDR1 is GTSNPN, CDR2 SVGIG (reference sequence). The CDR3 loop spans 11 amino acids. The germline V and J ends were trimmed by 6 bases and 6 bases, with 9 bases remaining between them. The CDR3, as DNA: TGTGCCTGTCGGGAGCCCAATGAGCAGTTCTTC. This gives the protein CACREPNEQFF.

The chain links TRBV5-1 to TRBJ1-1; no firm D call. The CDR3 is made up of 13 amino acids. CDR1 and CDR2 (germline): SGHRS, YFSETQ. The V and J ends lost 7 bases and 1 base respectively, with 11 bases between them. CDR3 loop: CASLFAPNTEAFF. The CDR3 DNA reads TGCGCCAGCTTATTTGCACCGAACACTGAAGCTTTCTTT.